Presented here are 27 T cell receptor beta chains from one specimen sequenced in a study of beta chain features in type 1 diabetes (dated by TCRdb to 2016 to 2019). Library prep was done by the immunoSEQ multiplex PCR assay. The entire isolated RNA was reverse transcribed using the High Capacity cDNA Reverse Transcription Kit, and thus expressed TCRB transcripts were sequenced. Here the immuneACCESS table is served through TCRdb, limited to in-frame sequences with V and J called. Missing clones are a known gap in these copies; in checked studies unresolved V genes cover under half, and the rest lacks a known reason. For this sample there are 100,000 to 150,000 clones; around 9% appear just once. Approximately 0.7% of the sample belongs to the ten largest clones. These receptors' antigens are unknown. Results and caveats for the whole study, not just this receptor: A moderate but significant shortening of TCRB CDR3 length was observed in type 1 diabetes patients in all four CD4+ subsets.

Sequencing was performed on central memory CD4+ T cells from blood. The source is a man aged 25 to 40 with type 1 diabetes.

The chain combines TRBV9 with TRBJ2-5; TRBD2 matches 8 bases. The ends lost 4 bases at V and 1 base at J; junction bases unmatched: 9. There are 16 residues in the CDR3. Germline V gene sequence: CDR1 SGDLS, CDR2 YYNGEE. CDR3 loop: CASSLRRGVVQETQYF. As DNA, the CDR3 is TGTGCCAGCAGCCTAAGGCGGGGGGTGGTCCAAGAGACCCAGTACTTC.

Many counts were recorded for this clone. The genes are TRBV30 and TRBJ2-1; 10 bases fit TRBD2. Germline-derived CDR1 and CDR2 are GTSNPN and SVGIG (reference sequence). The CDR3 runs 12 residues. V gave up 4 bases and J gave up 7 bases; unmatched junction bases: 1. The CDR3 DNA sequence: TGTGCCTGGACTAGCGGGGGAAATGAGCAGTTCTTC. Protein product: CAWTSGGNEQFF. Variable domain in full (rest from reference TRBV30 and TRBJ2-1): SQTIHQWPATLVQPVGSPLSLECTVEGTSNPNLYWYRQAAGRGLQLLFYSVGIGQISSEVPQNLSASRPQDRQFILSSKKLLLSDSGFYLCAWTSGGNEQFFGPGTRLTVL.

The V gene is TRBV4-2, the J gene TRBJ2-7; maybe TRBD2 (5 bases). V was shortened by 4 bases and J by 4 bases, with 11 bases between the two germline ends. CDR3 length: 13 residues. CDR1 and CDR2 from the germline V gene are LGHNA and YNFKEQ. In nucleotides, the CDR3 is TGTGCCAGCAGCCCCTCTCCGGGGTACGAGCAGTACTTC. It yields the protein CASSPSPGYEQYF.

The chain joins TRBV11-2 to TRBJ1-1; tentative D call: TRBD1 (5 bases). Germline CDR1 and CDR2: SGHAT and FQNNGV. Trimming removed 5 bases from V and 4 bases from J, with 11 bases in between. The CDR3 length is 13 residues. The chain's CDR3 is CASSADSGTEAFF. The CDR3 coding sequence is TGTGCCAGCAGCGCCGACAGTGGCACTGAAGCTTTCTTT.

V gene TRBV7-9 combines with J gene TRBJ1-3; tentatively, D is TRBD1 (5 bases). Germline lookup yields CDR1 SEHNR and CDR2 FQNEAQ (reference sequence). V lost 5 bases, J lost 4 bases, and 15 bases lay in between. The CDR3 spans 15 residues. The CDR3 sequence is CASSAQGLVGNTIYF. As DNA, the CDR3 is TGTGCCAGCAGCGCCCAGGGATTGGTGGGAAACACCATATATTTT. The whole variable domain, remainder taken from reference TRBV7-9 and TRBJ1-3, is DTGVSQNPRHKITKRGQNVTFRCDPISEHNRLYWYRQTLGQGPEFLTYFQNEAQLEKSRLLSDRFSAERPKGSFSTLEIQRTEQGDSAMYLCASSAQGLVGNTIYFGEGSWLTVV.

The chain recombines TRBV15 with TRBJ2-5; D ambiguous. Trimming pared 0 bases from V and 7 bases from J, leaving 9 bases between. CDR3 size: 13 residues. Germline CDR1 is LNHNV and CDR2 is YYDKDF (reference sequence). The CDR3 nucleotides are TGTGCCACCAGCAGAGATTGGGCCAGGACCCAGTACTTC. Protein product: CATSRDWARTQYF.

The chain joins TRBV14 to TRBJ2-3; maybe TRBD1 (5 bases). V lost 0 bases, J lost 9 bases, and 7 bases lay in between. Germline V CDR1 and CDR2: SGHDN, FVKESK. There are 12 residues in the CDR3. Written as DNA, the CDR3 is TGTGCCAGCAGCCAAGACAGGGTCACGCAGTATTTT. The encoded protein is CASSQDRVTQYF.

There are a few counts of this clone. V and J are TRBV7-2 and TRBJ1-5; D possibly corresponds to TRBD1 (6 bases). Trimming pared 5 bases from V and 6 bases from J, leaving 8 bases between. Germline CDR1 is SGHTA and CDR2 is FQGNSA. The CDR3 is 12 residues long. The CDR3 here is CASSPGAQPQHF. The DNA for the CDR3 is TGTGCCAGCAGCCCAGGGGCTCAGCCCCAGCATTTT. Full variable domain (rest looked up from reference TRBV7-2 and TRBJ1-5): GAGVSQSPSNKVTEKGKDVELRCDPISGHTALYWYRQSLGQGLEFLIYFQGNSAPDKSGLPSDRFSAERTGGSVSTLTIQRTQQEDSAVYLCASSPGAQPQHFGDGTRLSIL.

A few counts support this clone. The rearrangement links TRBV2 to TRBJ2-2; possibly TRBD1 for D (5 bases). V was trimmed by 2 bases and J by 6 bases, leaving 10 bases between them. This CDR3 has 14 amino acids. CDR1 and CDR2 (germline): SNHLY, FYNNEI. For the CDR3, the DNA is TGTGCCAGCAGTGAATCCAGGGTGTCCGGGGAGCTGTTTTTT. This sequence encodes CASSESRVSGELFF. The whole variable domain, remainder taken from reference TRBV2 and TRBJ2-2, is EPEVTQTPSHQVTQMGQEVILRCVPISNHLYFYWYRQILGQKVEFLVSFYNNEISEKSEIFDDQFSVERPDGSNFTLKIRSTKLEDSAMYFCASSESRVSGELFFGEGSRLTVL.

The V call is TRBV4-2, the J call TRBJ1-1; D gene uncertain. V was shortened by 4 bases and J by 0 bases, with 9 bases between the two germline ends. The CDR3 is 14 residues long. Looked up from germline, CDR1 is LGHNA and CDR2 is YNFKEQ. The DNA of the CDR3 is TGTGCCAGCAGCCTAAAACGAGTGAACACTGAAGCTTTCTTT. Amino acids: CASSLKRVNTEAFF.

This clone was seen a few times. This CDR3 reads CASSLVGGTAKNIQYF. CDR3 nucleotides: TGTGCCAGCAGCTTGGTGGGGGGGACAGCCAAAAACATTCAGTACTTC. The rearrangement joins TRBV7-3 to TRBJ2-4, with 7 bases lining up with TRBD2. The germline CDR1 and CDR2 sequences are SGHTA and FQGTGA. The CDR3 totals 16 residues. The junction had 5 bases not matched to a gene; V was cut back by 3 bases and J by 0 bases. Combining the CDR3 with reference TRBV7-3 and TRBJ2-4 gives the whole variable domain GAGVSQTPSNKVTEKGKYVELRCDPISGHTALYWYRQSLGQGPEFLIYFQGTGAADDSGLPNDRFFAVRPEGSVSTLKIQRTERGDSAVYLCASSLVGGTAKNIQYFGAGTRLSVL.

In its sample, this clone was seen a few times. The chain joins TRBV19 to TRBJ2-3, with D maybe TRBD2 (6 bases). This CDR3 spans 15 amino acids. Germline loops: CDR1 LNHDA, CDR2 SQIVND (reference sequence). V gave up 5 bases and J gave up 1 base, with 13 bases separating them. The CDR3 DNA sequence: TGTGCCAGTAGTCCTACTGCGGGACGCACAGATACGCAGTATTTT. This translates into CASSPTAGRTDTQYF.

This rearrangement joins TRBV5-4 to TRBJ2-5; TRBD1 aligns across 7 bases. Trimming at V came to 4 bases and at J to 11 bases, leaving 17 bases not matched to a gene. This CDR3 contains 15 residues. Germline V gene sequence: CDR1 SGHNT, CDR2 YYREEE (reference sequence). The CDR3 protein is CASSPSIDRVLEQYF. DNA of the CDR3: TGTGCCAGCAGCCCCTCGATTGACAGGGTGTTAGAGCAGTACTTC.

This chain uses TRBV5-6 with TRBJ1-4, with 11 bases lining up with TRBD1. CDR3 length equals 15 residues. After removal of 5 bases from V and 8 bases from J, the junction contained 8 bases not matched to a gene. The germline CDR1 and CDR2 sequences are SGHDT and YYEEEE. The CDR3 sequence is CASRLTGTGGEKLFF. The DNA for the CDR3 is TGTGCCAGCAGACTTACCGGGACAGGGGGAGAAAAACTGTTTTTT.

This clone was detected only a few times. This chain joins TRBV28 and TRBJ2-5, with TRBD1 as a possible D gene (6 bases). Germline-derived CDR1 and CDR2 are MDHEN and SYDVKM. The CDR3 sequence is 14 residues long. The V end was cut by 6 bases, the J end by 3 bases, with 14 bases between. The CDR3 sequence is CASSPQGWEETQYF. The CDR3 DNA sequence: TGTGCCAGCAGCCCACAGGGTTGGGAAGAGACCCAGTACTTC.

This clone has only a few counts. The chain recombines TRBV5-8 with TRBJ2-3; the D gene is possibly TRBD2 (5 bases). The CDR3 is made up of 13 amino acids. V was shortened by 4 bases and J by 1 base, with 7 bases between the two germline ends. Germline V gene lookup returns CDR1 SGHTS and CDR2 YDEGEE. The CDR3 bases are TGTGCCAGCAGCACTAGGGGCACAGATACGCAGTATTTT. It specifies CASSTRGTDTQYF.

This clone was recorded a few times. The rearrangement joins TRBV7-9 to TRBJ1-2, with no clear D. The germline V gene encodes CDR1 SEHNR and CDR2 FQNEAQ (reference sequence). This CDR3 spans 14 amino acids. V was cut by 5 bases and J by 4 bases, with 14 bases left in between. The CDR3, as DNA: TGTGCCAGCAGCCAATACACGGGTGCCTATGGCTACACCTTC. This sequence encodes CASSQYTGAYGYTF.

This clone turned up a few times. The chain combines TRBV2 with TRBJ1-4; weak D call: TRBD1 (5 bases). The CDR3 runs to 12 residues. Per germline, CDR1 SNHLY and CDR2 FYNNEI. With 6 bases removed from V and 8 bases from J, the gap between germline ends came to 10 bases. The CDR3 protein is CASSYDREKLFF. Written as DNA, the CDR3 is TGTGCCAGCAGCTATGACAGAGAAAAACTGTTTTTT.

The V and J genes are TRBV5-1 and TRBJ2-5; 8 bases align to TRBD2. The CDR3 is 13 residues long. The germline V gene encodes CDR1 SGHRS and CDR2 YFSETQ. Trimming at V came to 7 bases and at J to 5 bases, leaving 7 bases not matched to a gene. CDR3 nucleotide sequence: TGCGCCAGCTCGGCTAGCGGGTGGGAGACCCAGTACTTC. As protein: CASSASGWETQYF. Full variable domain (outside the CDR3, taken from reference TRBV5-1 and TRBJ2-5): KAGVTQTPRYLIKTRGQQVTLSCSPISGHRSVSWYQQTPGQGLQFLFEYFSETQRNKGNFPGRFSGRQFSNSRSEMNVSTLELGDSALYLCASSASGWETQYFGPGTRLLVL.

The rearrangement joins TRBV4-1 to TRBJ1-1; D remains ambiguous. V was shortened by 0 bases and J by 10 bases, with 15 bases between the two germline ends. Germline V gene sequence: CDR1 MGHRA, CDR2 YSYEKL. The CDR3 extends over 14 amino acids. The CDR3 DNA follows: TGCGCCAGCAGCCAAGATCATTCCGGGAATGGAGCTTTCTTT. Its translation: CASSQDHSGNGAFF.

Points on this clone: Other DNA sequences from this sample encode an identical CDR3 as well. V usage is TRBV27 and J usage is TRBJ1-2, with 8 bases matching TRBD1. This CDR3 region has 13 residues. Germline V lookup: CDR1 MNHEY, CDR2 SMNVEV (reference sequence). J was trimmed by 3 bases and V by 6 bases; bases with no gene match: 3. The CDR3 protein is CASSLQGDYGYTF. CDR3 sequence (DNA): TGTGCCAGCAGCCTACAGGGGGACTATGGCTACACCTTC.

In its sample, this clone was seen a few times. The V and J genes are TRBV7-2 and TRBJ2-3; TRBD1 agrees at 8 bases. This CDR3 contains 14 residues. In germline, CDR1 is SGHTA, CDR2 FQGNSA. V was pared by 7 bases and J by 1 base, with 4 bases of the junction left unmatched. The CDR3 reads CASNDRGGTDTQYF. CDR3 sequence (DNA): TGTGCCAGCAACGACAGGGGTGGCACAGATACGCAGTATTTT.

This chain uses TRBV10-3 with TRBJ2-3, with D tentatively TRBD2 (5 bases). Deletions cut 3 bases from V and 3 bases from J, with 13 bases between. The CDR3 spans 15 residues. CDR1 and CDR2 from the germline V gene are ENHRY and SYGVKD. The CDR3 coding sequence is TGTGCCATCAGTGATAATGGCGGGCGTACAGATACGCAGTATTTT. Residues: CAISDNGGRTDTQYF.

The chain employs TRBV6-5 and TRBJ1-5; a possible D gene is TRBD1 (5 bases). The germline V and J ends were trimmed by 8 bases and 2 bases, with 10 bases remaining between them. CDR3 length equals 13 residues. Germline V gives CDR1 MNHEY, CDR2 SVGAGI. CDR3 sequence reads: CASLPGGNQPQHF. As DNA, the CDR3 is TGTGCCAGCCTACCGGGGGGCAATCAGCCCCAGCATTTT.

This chain uses TRBV7-2 with TRBJ1-2, with unresolved D. The ends were cut back, 3 bases at V and 4 bases at J, with 9 bases in the middle. This CDR3 has 13 amino acids. Germline CDR1 SGHTA, CDR2 FQGNSA. The CDR3 loop reads CASSFGGGYGYTF. Here the CDR3 DNA reads TGTGCCAGCAGCTTCGGTGGCGGCTATGGCTACACCTTC.

This clone showed up just a few times. The genes are TRBV7-2 and TRBJ1-6, with no clear D. The CDR3 totals 13 residues. Germline assignment: CDR1 SGHTA and CDR2 FQGNSA. V was shortened by 4 bases and J by 8 bases, with 9 bases between the two germline ends. The chain's CDR3 is CASSSGWDSPLHF. In DNA, the CDR3 is TGTGCCAGCAGCTCGGGTTGGGATTCACCCCTCCACTTT.

This clone was counted only a few times. In DNA, the CDR3 is TGTGCCAGCAGTATCTGGGGCCGCACAGATACGCAGTATTTT. It translates to CASSIWGRTDTQYF. V gene TRBV2 combines with J gene TRBJ2-3, with D perhaps TRBD1 (5 bases). The CDR3 runs to 14 residues. V was clipped by 5 bases and J by 1 base, with 10 bases between them. The germline CDR1 and CDR2 sequences are SNHLY and FYNNEI.